A single sample gave rise to the 5 T cell receptor beta chains below, sequenced in a study of blood T cell repertoires in COVID-19. Clones were read by immunoSEQ multiplex PCR, and TCRdb kept only the in-frame ones, dropping some. Of about 220,000 clones in the sample, 88% are singletons; the top ten hold about 2.6%. The source material was PBMCs or T cells enriched from blood (not recorded which). Receptors originate from a woman aged 25 to 45 who had recovered from COVID-19.

This chain uses TRBV29-1 with TRBJ1-2; no clear D. Looked up from germline, CDR1 is SQVTM and CDR2 is ANQGSEA. This CDR3 contains 13 residues. V gave up 4 bases and J gave up 6 bases, with 15 bases separating them. CDR3 loop: CSVGRLVENGYTF. CDR3 sequence (DNA): TGCAGCGTTGGTCGACTAGTGGAGAATGGCTACACCTTC.

The chain uses TRBV4-1 and TRBJ2-1, with 8 bases aligning to TRBD2. The trim removed 4 bases at V and 8 bases at J, leaving 1 base unmatched. The germline CDR1 and CDR2 sequences are MGHRA and YSYEKL. The CDR3 contains 12 residues. CDR3: CASSPGGHEQFF. CDR3 coding DNA: TGCGCCAGCAGCCCGGGGGGGCATGAGCAGTTCTTC.

This sequence joins TRBV6-2 or TRBV6-3 and TRBJ1-2, with 7 bases lining up with TRBD1. The CDR3 contains 12 residues. V was pared by 5 bases and J by 8 bases, with 5 bases of the junction left unmatched. Germline V gene lookup returns CDR1 MNHEY and CDR2 SVGEGT. The CDR3 loop is CASSQTGSGYTF. The CDR3 DNA reads TGTGCCAGCAGTCAGACAGGGTCCGGCTACACCTTC.

This clone was seen just once. The DNA for the CDR3 is TGCGCCAGCAGCTCGGAGACAGGGTTCGGTGCTGCTGGCTACACCTTC. Its translation: CASSSETGFGAAGYTF. The V gene is TRBV5-1, the J gene TRBJ1-2; TRBD1 matches at 7 bases. Trimming cost V 3 bases and J 7 bases; bases outside gene matches: 15. Germline assignment: CDR1 SGHRS and CDR2 YFSETQ. This CDR3 spans 16 amino acids.

The genes are TRBV4-1 and TRBJ2-7; 8 bases match TRBD1. This CDR3 region has 15 residues. The germline V gene has CDR1 MGHRA and CDR2 YSYEKL. The V segment lost 5 bases and the J segment 3 bases; nucleotides outside the gene matches: 9. The CDR3 nucleotides read TGCGCCAGCAGCTCAACCGGGACAGGAGACTACGAGCAGTACTTC. As protein: CASSSTGTGDYEQYF.